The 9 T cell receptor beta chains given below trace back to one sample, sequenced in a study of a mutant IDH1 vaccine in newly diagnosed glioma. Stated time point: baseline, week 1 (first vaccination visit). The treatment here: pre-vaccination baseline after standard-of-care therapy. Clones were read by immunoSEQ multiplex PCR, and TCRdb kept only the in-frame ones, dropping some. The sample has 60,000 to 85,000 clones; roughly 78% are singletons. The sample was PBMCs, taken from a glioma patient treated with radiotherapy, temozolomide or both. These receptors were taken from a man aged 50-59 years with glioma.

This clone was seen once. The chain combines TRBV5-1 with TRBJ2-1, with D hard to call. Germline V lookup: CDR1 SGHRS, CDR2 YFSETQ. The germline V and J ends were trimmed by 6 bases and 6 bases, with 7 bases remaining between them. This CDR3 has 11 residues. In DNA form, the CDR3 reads TGCGCCAGCACATCTCTCAATGAGCAGTTCTTC. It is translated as CASTSLNEQFF.

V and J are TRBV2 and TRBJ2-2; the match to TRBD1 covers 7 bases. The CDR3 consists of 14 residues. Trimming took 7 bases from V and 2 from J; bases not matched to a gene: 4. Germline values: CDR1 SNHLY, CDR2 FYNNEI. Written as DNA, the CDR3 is TGTGCCAGCAAAACAGGGGTTAACACCGGGGAGCTGTTTTTT. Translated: CASKTGVNTGELFF.

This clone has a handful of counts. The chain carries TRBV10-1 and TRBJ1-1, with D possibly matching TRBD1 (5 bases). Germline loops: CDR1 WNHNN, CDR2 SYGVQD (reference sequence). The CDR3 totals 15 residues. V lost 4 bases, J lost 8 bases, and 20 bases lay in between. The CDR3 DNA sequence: TGCGCCAGCAGTGCGTACCGGGGGAGAGTTGGAGAAGCTTTCTTT. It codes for CASSAYRGRVGEAFF.

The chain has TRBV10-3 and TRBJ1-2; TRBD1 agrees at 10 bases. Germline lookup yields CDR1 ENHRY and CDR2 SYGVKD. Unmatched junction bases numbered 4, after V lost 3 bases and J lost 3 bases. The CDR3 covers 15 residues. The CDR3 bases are TGTGCCATCAGTGAAGGACAGGGGGGGGACTATGGCTACACCTTC. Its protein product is CAISEGQGGDYGYTF.

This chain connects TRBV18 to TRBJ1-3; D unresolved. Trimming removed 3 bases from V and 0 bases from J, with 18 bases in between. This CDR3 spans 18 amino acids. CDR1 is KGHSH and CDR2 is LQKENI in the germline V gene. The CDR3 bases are TGTGCCAGCTCACCCTTAATGCTTGTGACTAACTCTGGAAACACCATATATTTT. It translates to CASSPLMLVTNSGNTIYF.

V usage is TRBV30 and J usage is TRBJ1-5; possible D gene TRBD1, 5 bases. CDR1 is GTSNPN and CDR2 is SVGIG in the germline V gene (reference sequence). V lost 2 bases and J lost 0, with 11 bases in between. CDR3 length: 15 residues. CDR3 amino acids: CAWSITTGSNQPQHF. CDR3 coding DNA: TGTGCCTGGAGTATCACTACAGGTAGCAATCAGCCCCAGCATTTT.

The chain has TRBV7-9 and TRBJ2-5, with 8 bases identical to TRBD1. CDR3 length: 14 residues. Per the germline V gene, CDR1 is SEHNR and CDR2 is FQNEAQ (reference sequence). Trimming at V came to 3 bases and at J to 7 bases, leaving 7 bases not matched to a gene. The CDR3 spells CASSLGRGHATQYF. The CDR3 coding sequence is TGTGCCAGCAGCTTGGGCAGGGGGCATGCGACCCAGTACTTC.

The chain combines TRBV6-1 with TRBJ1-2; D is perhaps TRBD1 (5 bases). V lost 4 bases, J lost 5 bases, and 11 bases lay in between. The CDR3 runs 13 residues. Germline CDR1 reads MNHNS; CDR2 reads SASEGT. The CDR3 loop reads CASSGTGLYGYTF. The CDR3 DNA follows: TGTGCCAGCAGTGGTACAGGTTTATATGGCTACACCTTC.

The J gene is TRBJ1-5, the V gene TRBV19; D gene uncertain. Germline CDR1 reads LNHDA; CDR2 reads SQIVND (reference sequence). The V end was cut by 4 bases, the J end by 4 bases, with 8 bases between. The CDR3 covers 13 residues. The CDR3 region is CASSKDGNQPQHF. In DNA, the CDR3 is TGTGCCAGTAGTAAAGACGGTAATCAGCCCCAGCATTTT.